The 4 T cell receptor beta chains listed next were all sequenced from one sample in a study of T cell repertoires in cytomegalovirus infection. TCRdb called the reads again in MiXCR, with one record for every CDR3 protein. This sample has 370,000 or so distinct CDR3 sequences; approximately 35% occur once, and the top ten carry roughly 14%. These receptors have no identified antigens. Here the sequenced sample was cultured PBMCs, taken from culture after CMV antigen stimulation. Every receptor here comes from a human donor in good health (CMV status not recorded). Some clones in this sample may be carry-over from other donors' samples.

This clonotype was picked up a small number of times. The chain's CDR3 is CASSSGTRTEAFF. The CDR3 DNA reads as TGTGCCAGCAGCTCCGGGACCAGGACTGAAGCTTTCTTT. The V gene is TRBV7-2, the J gene TRBJ1-1, with D perhaps TRBD1 (5 bases). The CDR3 spans 13 residues. Germline values: CDR1 SGHTA, CDR2 FQGNSA. V was clipped by 4 bases and J by 5 bases, with 11 bases between them.

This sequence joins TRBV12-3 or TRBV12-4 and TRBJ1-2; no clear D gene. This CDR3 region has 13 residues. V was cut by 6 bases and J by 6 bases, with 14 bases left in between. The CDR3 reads CASRRDYANGYTF. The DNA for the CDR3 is TGTGCCAGCAGGCGCGACTACGCGAATGGCTACACCTTC.

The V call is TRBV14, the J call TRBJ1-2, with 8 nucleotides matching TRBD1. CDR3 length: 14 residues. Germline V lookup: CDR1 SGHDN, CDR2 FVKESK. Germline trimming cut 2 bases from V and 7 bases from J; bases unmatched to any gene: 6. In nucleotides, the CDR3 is TGTGCCAGCAGCCAACAACAGGGGGGCGGTGGCTACACCTTC. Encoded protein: CASSQQQGGGGYTF.

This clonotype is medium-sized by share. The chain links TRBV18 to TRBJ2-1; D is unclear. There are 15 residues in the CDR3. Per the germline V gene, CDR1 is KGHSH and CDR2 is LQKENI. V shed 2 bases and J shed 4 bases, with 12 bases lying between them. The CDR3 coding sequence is TGTGCCAGCTCACCAAGTGTAAAGAGGTACAATGAGCAGTTCTTC. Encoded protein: CASSPSVKRYNEQFF.